This TCR beta chain was sequenced during a study of OX40 agonist ivuxolimab in advanced cancers. TCRdb's copy holds only in-frame clones and misses some; the assay was immunoSEQ multiplex PCR. The profile shows 70,000 or so clones, around 84% of them singletons. Trimming stripped 2 bases from V and 9 bases from J, with 14 bases between. CDR1 is MGHRA and CDR2 is YSYEKL in the germline V gene. This CDR3 is built from 13 residues. Findings and caveats of the study: Partial responders at 0.1-3.0 mg/kg showed near-lowest clonal expansion.

A single count supports this clone. Antigen unknown. The specimen was CD4+ or CD8+ T cells sorted from blood, collected in a trial of the OX40 agonist ivuxolimab. The source of this sequence is an adult with an advanced solid tumor such as melanoma, head and neck, liver or kidney cancer. The chain couples TRBV4-1 to TRBJ2-7; D gene uncertain. CDR3: CASSQQATSPQYF. CDR3 sequence (DNA): TGCGCCAGCAGCCAACAGGCGACCTCCCCGCAGTACTTC.